This TCR beta chain was recorded in a study of T cell responses to AZD1222 COVID-19 vaccine. Clones were sequenced by immunoSEQ multiplex PCR, and TCRdb holds only the in-frame ones, with some missing. The table lists about 42,000 clones, approximately 89% of them singletons. The TCR sequence derives from an adult who received the AZD1222 COVID-19 vaccine. The sample consisted of peripheral blood, taken 28 days after the second AZD1222 dose.

CDR3: CASSYGGRGTPYEQYF. CDR3 coding DNA: TGTGCCAGCAGTTACGGCGGGCGGGGGACCCCATACGAGCAGTACTTC. The rearrangement uses TRBV6-5 and TRBJ2-7, with 7 bases lining up with TRBD2. CDR1 is MNHEY and CDR2 is SVGAGI in the germline V gene. The CDR3 runs to 16 residues. The junction had 11 bases not matched to a gene; V was cut back by 2 bases and J by 4 bases.